The rows below give T cell receptor beta chains drawn from one sample of a study of cytomegalovirus exposure and HLA in healthy donors. This table comes from immunoSEQ multiplex PCR, and its TCRdb copy is limited to in-frame clones, with some not included. This table has tens of thousands of clones, around 81% appearing once. The specimen sequenced was PBMCs. These receptors came from a man under 40 in good health and CMV-seronegative. Both conserved end residues are part of each CDR3. Fields, in order: V gene, clone size, D gene, J gene, CDR3 protein, CDR3 DNA. A D gene is named only where the DNA matches it firmly. Rows give clone size only sometimes, using once, few, many, or a class for an expanded clone.

v_call: TRBV4-2
clone_size: NA
d_call: NA
j_call: TRBJ2-1
cdr3_aa: CASRPRYLQSNNEQFF
cdr3_nt: TGTGCCAGCAGGCCAAGATATTTACAGTCTAACAATGAGCAGTTCTTC

v_call: TRBV27
clone_size: NA
d_call: NA
j_call: TRBJ1-2
cdr3_aa: CASSWQGNYGYTF
cdr3_nt: TGTGCCAGCAGTTGGCAGGGCAACTATGGCTACACCTTC

v_call: TRBV19
clone_size: NA
d_call: TRBD1
j_call: TRBJ2-1
cdr3_aa: CASSLLGTGATYNEQFF
cdr3_nt: TGTGCCAGTAGTCTACTAGGGACAGGGGCCACCTACAATGAGCAGTTCTTC

v_call: TRBV6-1
clone_size: NA
d_call: TRBD2
j_call: TRBJ2-2
cdr3_aa: CASSESPFAGEFTGELFF
cdr3_nt: TGTGCCAGCAGTGAATCCCCATTCGCGGGGGAGTTTACCGGGGAGCTGTTTTTT

v_call: TRBV6-5
clone_size: NA
d_call: NA
j_call: TRBJ1-1
cdr3_aa: CASSVLLQGEAFF
cdr3_nt: TGTGCCAGCAGCGTACTTTTACAGGGTGAAGCTTTCTTT

v_call: TRBV10-3
clone_size: NA
d_call: NA
j_call: TRBJ1-2
cdr3_aa: CAISVGSGYGYGYTF
cdr3_nt: TGTGCCATCAGTGTGGGCAGCGGTTACGGCTATGGCTACACCTTC

v_call: TRBV5-1
clone_size: many
d_call: TRBD1
j_call: TRBJ1-1
cdr3_aa: CASSLGTVNTEAFF
cdr3_nt: TGCGCCAGCAGCTTAGGGACAGTGAACACTGAAGCTTTCTTT

v_call: TRBV7-8
clone_size: NA
d_call: TRBD2
j_call: TRBJ2-3
cdr3_aa: CASTPGRGATDTQYF
cdr3_nt: TGTGCCAGCACCCCGGGGCGGGGGGCCACAGATACGCAGTATTTT

v_call: TRBV5-8
clone_size: NA
d_call: NA
j_call: TRBJ2-1
cdr3_aa: CASSSDTSSYNEQFF
cdr3_nt: TGTGCCAGCAGCTCGGACACAAGCTCCTACAATGAGCAGTTCTTC

v_call: TRBV6-5
clone_size: NA
d_call: TRBD1
j_call: TRBJ1-2
cdr3_aa: CASSLGTAAREGYTF
cdr3_nt: TGTGCCAGCAGTCTCGGGACAGCCGCCCGGGAAGGCTACACCTTC

v_call: TRBV9
clone_size: once
d_call: TRBD2
j_call: TRBJ2-1
cdr3_aa: CASSVAFGGAGGPDNEQFF
cdr3_nt: TGTGCCAGCAGCGTAGCTTTTGGGGGAGCGGGGGGGCCTGACAATGAGCAGTTCTTC

v_call: TRBV20-1
clone_size: once
d_call: TRBD1
j_call: TRBJ1-6
cdr3_aa: CSADPGTVVHF
cdr3_nt: TGCAGTGCTGATCCCGGGACAGTCGTCCACTTT

v_call: TRBV5-1
clone_size: NA
d_call: TRBD1
j_call: TRBJ1-1
cdr3_aa: CASSSSNQGAVAFF
cdr3_nt: TGCGCCAGCAGCTCGTCAAATCAGGGGGCTGTCGCTTTCTTT

v_call: TRBV11-2
clone_size: NA
d_call: TRBD2
j_call: TRBJ2-6
cdr3_aa: CASSWTSGGGANVLTF
cdr3_nt: TGTGCCAGCAGCTGGACGTCGGGAGGTGGGGCCAACGTCCTGACTTTC

v_call: TRBV10-2
clone_size: NA
d_call: TRBD2
j_call: TRBJ2-1
cdr3_aa: CASVGQDVGAGGLYNEQFF
cdr3_nt: TGCGCCAGCGTAGGACAGGACGTTGGAGCGGGAGGGTTGTACAATGAGCAGTTCTTC